This T cell receptor beta chain was profiled in a study of blood T cell repertoires in COVID-19. The assay was immunoSEQ multiplex PCR, and TCRdb's table has in-frame clones only and misses some. This sample has 35,000 to 55,000 clones; about 89% occur once, and the top ten carry 15% to 17%. Germline CDR1 is SGHTA and CDR2 is FQGNSA. The V and J ends lost 1 base and 4 bases respectively, with 14 bases between them. The CDR3 loop spans 16 amino acids. Specimen: peripheral blood. V and J are TRBV7-2 and TRBJ2-1; TRBD1 is a possible D gene (5 bases). This receptor was identified in a man aged 65 to 79 with active COVID-19. As DNA, the CDR3 is TGTGCCAGCAGCTTAGGGGGCGCCCGGGTGTACAATGAGCAGTTCTTC. Protein: CASSLGGARVYNEQFF.